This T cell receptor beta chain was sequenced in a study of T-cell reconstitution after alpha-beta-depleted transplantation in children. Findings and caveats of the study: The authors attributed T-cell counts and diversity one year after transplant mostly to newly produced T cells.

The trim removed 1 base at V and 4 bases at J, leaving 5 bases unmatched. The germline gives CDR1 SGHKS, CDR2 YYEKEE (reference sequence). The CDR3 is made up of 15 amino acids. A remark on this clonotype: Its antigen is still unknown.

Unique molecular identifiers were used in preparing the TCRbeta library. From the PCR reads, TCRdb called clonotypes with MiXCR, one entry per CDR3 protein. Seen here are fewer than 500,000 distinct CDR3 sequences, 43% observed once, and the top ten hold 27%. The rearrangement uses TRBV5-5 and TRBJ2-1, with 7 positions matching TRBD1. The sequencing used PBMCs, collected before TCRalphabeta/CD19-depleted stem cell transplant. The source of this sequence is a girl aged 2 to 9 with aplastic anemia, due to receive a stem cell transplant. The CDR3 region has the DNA TGTGCCAGCAGCTTGAGCGACAGGGCGTACAATGAGCAGTTCTTC. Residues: CASSLSDRAYNEQFF.